This T cell receptor beta chain was profiled in a study of T cell responses to AZD1222 COVID-19 vaccine. Points from the study as a whole: Donor demographics were predominantly white British with a female majority; clonal diversity may be underestimated.

Germline assignment: CDR1 SEHNR and CDR2 FQNEAQ (reference sequence). The CDR3 totals 12 residues. The V gene lost 1 base and the J gene lost 13 bases, with 14 bases spanning the gap. The protocol was immunoSEQ multiplex PCR, while the TCRdb copy is restricted to in-frame clones and leaves out a portion. The table has about 140,000 clones, about nine tenths seen once. As for this clone: Antigen: not known.

The rearrangement uses TRBV7-9 and TRBJ2-7, with D possibly being TRBD2 (6 bases). This receptor was taken from an adult in good health. The sample was peripheral blood, taken on day 0 of AZD1222 vaccination. The CDR3, as DNA: TGTGCCAGCAGCTTAGTTGACGGGGGTCCATACTTC. It codes for CASSLVDGGPYF.